Given below is one TCR beta chain in context. These data originate in a study of blood T cell repertoires in COVID-19. Original handling: Amplification from reference gene primers served as the basis for estimated nucleated cell counts. Only in-frame clones appear in the TCRdb table, and some are missing; sequencing was by immunoSEQ multiplex PCR. V and J calls and clone size come straight from that table; D and trimming were deduced from the DNA. The sample records under 150,000 clones, more than 80% being singletons. Between the trimmed V and J ends, which lost 2 bases and 7 bases, there was a span of 12 bases. The CDR3 is 14 amino acids. In germline, CDR1 is MNHEY, CDR2 SVGAGI.

The sequence came from an elderly woman in a cohort sampled during active or convalescent COVID-19. The V gene is TRBV6-5, the J gene TRBJ1-5, with D perhaps matching TRBD1 (6 bases). The source material was peripheral blood. The CDR3 DNA follows: TGTGCCAGCAGTTACAGGGGGTCGGGACAGCCCCAGCATTTT. This sequence encodes CASSYRGSGQPQHF.